Listed below are T cell receptor beta chains from one sample, sequenced in a study of blood T cell repertoires in COVID-19. The repertoire was sequenced with immunoSEQ multiplex PCR; TCRdb's copy has only in-frame clones and lacks some. This sample has about 130,000 clones, with about 89% found just once. The sample consisted of peripheral blood. The receptors shown here come from a woman aged 65 to 85 with COVID-19, enrolled during active disease. CDR3s include the opening cysteine and the closing phenylalanine or tryptophan. The D gene is left open where the match is weak. Only some rows state a clone size, as once, few, many or a class for expanded clones.

NA	once	TRBV3-1/TRBV3-2	TRBJ2-7	CASSQVLGSSYEQYF	TGTGCCAGCAGCCAAGTTCTGGGGAGCTCCTACGAGCAGTACTTC
TRBD2	NA	TRBV6-5	TRBJ2-7	CASSTLAGSSYEQYF	TGTGCCAGCAGTACACTAGCGGGGAGCTCCTACGAGCAGTACTTC
TRBD1	NA	TRBV5-1	TRBJ1-3	CASSLAGGGAGNTIYF	TGCGCCAGCAGCTTGGCCGGAGGGGGCGCAGGAAACACCATATATTTT
TRBD1	NA	TRBV15	TRBJ1-6	CATSRDRGHSPPHF	TGTGCCACCAGCAGAGACAGGGGGCACTCACCCCCCCACTTT
NA	NA	TRBV28	TRBJ1-1	CASRPGDILLNTEAFF	TGTGCCAGCAGGCCAGGGGATATACTTCTGAACACTGAAGCTTTCTTT
TRBD2	NA	TRBV5-6	TRBJ2-1	CASSLVTSGGADVLFF	TGTGCCAGCAGCTTGGTAACTAGCGGGGGGGCTGACGTGCTATTCTTC
TRBD1	NA	TRBV19	TRBJ1-2	CASKLGKPGQGRLVANYGYTF	TGTGCCAGTAAGTTGGGAAAACCGGGACAGGGGAGATTGGTTGCTAACTATGGCTACACCTTC
TRBD1	NA	TRBV30	TRBJ2-7	CAWSQGQWAPDEQYF	TGTGCCTGGAGCCAGGGACAGTGGGCACCTGACGAGCAGTACTTC
NA	NA	TRBV28	TRBJ2-5	CASSLLPAAGVQYF	TGTGCCAGCAGTTTACTGCCGGCGGCCGGGGTTCAGTACTTC
TRBD1	once	TRBV11-2	TRBJ2-2	CASSNTGVGELFF	TGTGCCAGCAGCAATACAGGGGTCGGGGAGCTGTTTTTT
TRBD1	NA	TRBV28	TRBJ1-5	CASSLDRGGISNQPQHF	TGTGCCAGCAGTTTGGACAGGGGAGGTATTAGCAATCAGCCCCAGCATTTT
NA	NA	TRBV5-1	TRBJ1-1	CASSLGRGSDTEAFF	TGCGCCAGCAGCTTGGGGAGGGGATCGGACACTGAAGCTTTCTTT
NA	NA	TRBV3-1/TRBV3-2	TRBJ1-2	CASSQIQGYGYTF	TGTGCCAGCAGCCAAATACAGGGCTATGGCTACACCTTC
TRBD1	NA	TRBV19	TRBJ2-7	CASSINIGGQGSPYEQYF	TGTGCCAGTAGTATAAACATTGGCGGACAGGGATCACCCTACGAGCAGTACTTC
TRBD1	NA	TRBV5-1	TRBJ1-4	CASRKGDRGIEKLFF	TGCGCCAGCAGGAAAGGGGACAGGGGGATTGAAAAACTGTTTTTT
TRBD1	NA	TRBV5-6	TRBJ1-2	CASSLWPTGAYGYTF	TGTGCCAGCAGCTTGTGGCCGACAGGGGCCTATGGCTACACCTTC
TRBD1	NA	TRBV29-1	TRBJ1-1	CSVAPQGLNTEAFF	TGCAGCGTTGCCCCACAGGGGTTGAACACTGAAGCTTTCTTT
TRBD2	NA	TRBV2	TRBJ2-1	CASGPWSGGDNEQFF	TGTGCCAGCGGCCCCTGGAGCGGGGGGGACAATGAGCAGTTCTTC
NA	few	TRBV28	TRBJ1-4	CASSLGQDNEKLFF	TGTGCCAGCAGTTTAGGGCAAGATAATGAAAAACTGTTTTTT
TRBD1	NA	TRBV19	TRBJ1-1	CASIPKGAFWAFF	TGTGCCAGTATTCCTAAGGGGGCGTTCTGGGCTTTCTTT
TRBD2	NA	TRBV10-3	TRBJ2-5	CAISSGGESETQYF	TGTGCCATCTCCTCGGGAGGGGAGTCAGAGACCCAGTACTTC
TRBD1	NA	TRBV19	TRBJ1-1	CASTRDRVFSEAFF	TGTGCCAGTACGCGAGACAGGGTTTTCTCTGAAGCTTTCTTT
NA	NA	TRBV19	TRBJ1-2	CASSRQTGFPTQDTF	TGTGCCAGTAGTCGACAGACAGGATTCCCAACCCAGGACACCTTC
TRBD1	NA	TRBV4-2	TRBJ1-2	CASSRDRSPRAYGYTF	TGTGCCAGCAGTCGGGACAGGTCGCCGAGGGCCTATGGCTACACCTTC
NA	NA	TRBV12-5	TRBJ2-5	CASGLGPGLGETQYF	TGTGCTAGTGGTTTGGGCCCAGGGCTGGGAGAGACCCAGTACTTC
TRBD1	NA	TRBV5-1	TRBJ2-2	CASSLGGTGNTGELFF	TGCGCCAGCAGCTTGGGGGGGACAGGGAACACCGGGGAGCTGTTTTTT
NA	NA	TRBV5-1	TRBJ2-5	CASSRGETQYF	TGCGCCAGCAGCCGGGGGGAGACCCAGTACTTC
TRBD1	NA	TRBV11-2	TRBJ2-2	CASSPTGTGTTGELFF	TGTGCCAGCAGCCCGACCGGGACAGGGACCACCGGGGAGCTGTTTTTT
TRBD1	NA	TRBV24-1	TRBJ1-1	CATSDTGDTEAFF	TGTGCCACCAGTGACACAGGGGATACTGAAGCTTTCTTT
TRBD1	NA	TRBV11-1	TRBJ2-7	CASSLGRGRGYEQYF	TGTGCCAGCAGCTTAGGAAGGGGGCGCGGCTACGAGCAGTACTTC
NA	NA	TRBV6-5	TRBJ1-3	CASRPPGDGNTIYF	TGTGCCAGCAGGCCCCCGGGGGATGGAAACACCATATATTTT
TRBD2	NA	TRBV27	TRBJ2-1	CASIHRAGGRNEQFF	TGTGCCAGCATCCATCGAGCGGGGGGGCGGAATGAGCAGTTCTTC
TRBD2	NA	TRBV9	TRBJ2-1	CASSAGGGTIYNEQFF	TGTGCCAGCAGCGCTGGCGGGGGTACGATTTACAATGAGCAGTTCTTC
NA	NA	TRBV19	TRBJ1-1	CASFRGGNTEAFF	TGTGCCAGTTTCCGGGGGGGGAACACTGAAGCTTTCTTT
NA	NA	TRBV11-1	TRBJ2-2	CASSPSSWNTGELFF	TGTGCCAGCAGCCCTTCCAGTTGGAACACCGGGGAGCTGTTTTTT
TRBD1	NA	TRBV5-1	TRBJ2-7	CASSEGQGGYEQYF	TGCGCCAGCAGCGAGGGACAGGGGGGCTACGAGCAGTACTTC
NA	NA	TRBV4-1	TRBJ2-1	CASSQLWGGAFNEQFF	TGCGCCAGCAGCCAACTTTGGGGGGGGGCCTTCAATGAGCAGTTCTTC
TRBD1	NA	TRBV28	TRBJ2-7	CASLPGTGIGEQYF	TGTGCCAGCCTCCCCGGGACAGGGATCGGCGAGCAGTACTTC
NA	NA	TRBV5-4	TRBJ1-1	CAHHQGSNTEAFF	TGTGCCCACCACCAGGGGTCGAACACTGAAGCTTTCTTT
NA	NA	TRBV3-1/TRBV3-2	TRBJ1-2	CASSQDLSVYYGYTF	TGTGCCAGCAGCCAAGATCTTTCTGTTTACTATGGCTACACCTTC
NA	NA	TRBV6-5	TRBJ2-2	CASSFSDTYTGELFF	TGTGCCAGCAGTTTCTCGGACACCTACACCGGGGAGCTGTTTTTT
TRBD1	few	TRBV5-1	TRBJ1-4	CASSLGLDRGYEKLFF	TGCGCCAGCAGCTTGGGATTAGACAGGGGGTATGAAAAACTGTTTTTT
TRBD2	NA	TRBV5-1	TRBJ2-4	CASSLLLSLSGTSGGGLAKNIQYF	TGCGCCAGCAGCTTGCTCTTGTCGCTTTCCGGGACTAGCGGCGGAGGACTAGCCAAAAACATTCAGTACTTC
TRBD1	NA	TRBV28	TRBJ1-2	CASSLFTGGRGNYGYTF	TGTGCCAGCAGTTTATTTACAGGGGGTCGGGGGAACTATGGCTACACCTTC